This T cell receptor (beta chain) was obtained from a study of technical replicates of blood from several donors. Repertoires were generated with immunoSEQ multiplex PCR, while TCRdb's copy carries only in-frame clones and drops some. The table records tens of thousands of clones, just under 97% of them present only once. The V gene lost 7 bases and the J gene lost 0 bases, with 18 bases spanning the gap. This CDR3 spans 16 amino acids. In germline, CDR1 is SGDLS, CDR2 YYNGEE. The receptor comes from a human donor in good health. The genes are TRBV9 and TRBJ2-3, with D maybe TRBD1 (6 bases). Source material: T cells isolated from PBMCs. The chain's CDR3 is CASSTGRQASTDTQYF. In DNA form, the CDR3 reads TGTGCCAGCTCAACGGGGAGACAGGCTAGCACAGATACGCAGTATTTT.